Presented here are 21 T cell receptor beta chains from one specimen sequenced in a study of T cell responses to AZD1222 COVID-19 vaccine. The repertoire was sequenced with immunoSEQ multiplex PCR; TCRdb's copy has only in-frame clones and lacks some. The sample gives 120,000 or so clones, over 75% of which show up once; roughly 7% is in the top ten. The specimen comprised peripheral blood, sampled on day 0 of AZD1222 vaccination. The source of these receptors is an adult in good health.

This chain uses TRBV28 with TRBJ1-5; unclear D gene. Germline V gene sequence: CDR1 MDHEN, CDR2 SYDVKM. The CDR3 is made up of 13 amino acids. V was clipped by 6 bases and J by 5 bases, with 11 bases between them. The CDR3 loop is CASRFLIDQPQHF. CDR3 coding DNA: TGTGCCAGCAGGTTCCTCATTGATCAGCCCCAGCATTTT.

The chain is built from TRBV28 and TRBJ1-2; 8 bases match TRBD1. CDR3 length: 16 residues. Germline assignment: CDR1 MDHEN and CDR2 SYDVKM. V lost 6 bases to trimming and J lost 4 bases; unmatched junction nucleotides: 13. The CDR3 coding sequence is TGTGCCAGCAGCGTGTACATCGGGACAGGTCGCTATGGCTACACCTTC. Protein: CASSVYIGTGRYGYTF.

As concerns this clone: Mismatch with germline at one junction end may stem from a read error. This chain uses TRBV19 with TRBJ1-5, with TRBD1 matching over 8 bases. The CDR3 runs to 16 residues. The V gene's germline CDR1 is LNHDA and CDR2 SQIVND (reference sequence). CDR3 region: CASSLEETGVNQPQHF. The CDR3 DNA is TGTGCCAGTAGTCTAGAAGAGACAGGGGTCAATCAGCCCCAGCATTTT. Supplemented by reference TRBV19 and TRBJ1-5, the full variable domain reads DGGITQSPKYLFRKEGQNVTLSCEQNLNHDAMYWYRQDPGQGLRLIYYSQIVNDFQKGDIAEGYSVSREKKESFPLTVTSAQKNPTAFYLCASSLEETGVNQPQHFGDGTRLSIL.

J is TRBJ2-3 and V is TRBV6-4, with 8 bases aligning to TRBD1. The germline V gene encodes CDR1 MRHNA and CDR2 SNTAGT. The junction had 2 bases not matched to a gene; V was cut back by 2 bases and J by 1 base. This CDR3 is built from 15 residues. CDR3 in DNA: TGTGCCAGCAGTGACGGGACAGGAGGCACAGATACGCAGTATTTT. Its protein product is CASSDGTGGTDTQYF.

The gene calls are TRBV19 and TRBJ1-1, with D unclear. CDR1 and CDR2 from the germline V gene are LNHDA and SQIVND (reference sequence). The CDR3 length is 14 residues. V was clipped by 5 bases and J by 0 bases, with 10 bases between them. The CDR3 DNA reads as TGTGCCAGTAGTCCCCGGGGTGTGAACACTGAAGCTTTCTTT. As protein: CASSPRGVNTEAFF.

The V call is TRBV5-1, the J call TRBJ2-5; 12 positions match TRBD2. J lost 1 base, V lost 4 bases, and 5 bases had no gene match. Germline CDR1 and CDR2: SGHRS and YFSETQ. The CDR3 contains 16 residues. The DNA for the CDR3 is TGCGCCAGCAGCCTTGGACTAGCGGGGAGCCAAGAGACCCAGTACTTC. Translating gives CASSLGLAGSQETQYF.

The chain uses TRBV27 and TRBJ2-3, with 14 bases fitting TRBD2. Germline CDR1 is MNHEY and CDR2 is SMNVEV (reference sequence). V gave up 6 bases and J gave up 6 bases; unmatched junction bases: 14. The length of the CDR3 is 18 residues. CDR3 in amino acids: CASRPRLAGGPKFDTQYF. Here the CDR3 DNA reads TGTGCCAGCAGACCTAGACTAGCGGGAGGGCCCAAGTTTGATACGCAGTATTTT.

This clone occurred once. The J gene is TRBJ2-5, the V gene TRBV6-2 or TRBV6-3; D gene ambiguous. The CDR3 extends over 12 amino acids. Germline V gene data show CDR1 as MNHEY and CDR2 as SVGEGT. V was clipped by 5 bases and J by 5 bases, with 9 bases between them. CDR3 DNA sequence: TGTGCCAGCAGTCACCTACCGGAGACCCAGTACTTC. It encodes CASSHLPETQYF.

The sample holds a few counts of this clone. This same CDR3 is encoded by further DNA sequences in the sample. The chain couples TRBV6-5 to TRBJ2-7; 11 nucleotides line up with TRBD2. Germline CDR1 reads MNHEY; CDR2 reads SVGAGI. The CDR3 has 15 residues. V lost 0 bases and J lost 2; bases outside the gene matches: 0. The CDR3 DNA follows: TGTGCCAGCAGTTACTCACTAGCGGGAGCCTACGAGCAGTACTTC. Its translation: CASSYSLAGAYEQYF.

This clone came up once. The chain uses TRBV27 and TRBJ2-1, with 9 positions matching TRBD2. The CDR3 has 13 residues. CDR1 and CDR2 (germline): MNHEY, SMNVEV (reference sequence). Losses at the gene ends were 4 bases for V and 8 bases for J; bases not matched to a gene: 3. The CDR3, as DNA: TGTGCCAGCAGTTGGGCGGGAGGGTATGAGCAGTTCTTC. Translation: CASSWAGGYEQFF.

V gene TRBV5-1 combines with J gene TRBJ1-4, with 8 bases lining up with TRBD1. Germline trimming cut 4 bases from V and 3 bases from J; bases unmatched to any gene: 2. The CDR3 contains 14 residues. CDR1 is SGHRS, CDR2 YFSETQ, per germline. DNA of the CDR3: TGCGCCAGCAGCCGACAGGGGTCTAATGAAAAACTGTTTTTT. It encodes CASSRQGSNEKLFF.

This CDR3 is CASSAGGQETQYF. The CDR3 DNA reads as TGTGCCAGCAGCGCCGGGGGCCAAGAGACCCAGTACTTC. The chain employs TRBV9 and TRBJ2-5, with D perhaps TRBD2 (6 bases). The CDR3 covers 13 residues. V lost 3 bases and J lost 1, with 7 bases in between. Germline V gives CDR1 SGDLS, CDR2 YYNGEE.

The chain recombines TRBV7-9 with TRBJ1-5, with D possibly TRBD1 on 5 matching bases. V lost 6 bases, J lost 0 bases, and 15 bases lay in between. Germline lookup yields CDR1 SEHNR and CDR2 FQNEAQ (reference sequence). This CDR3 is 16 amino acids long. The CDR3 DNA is TGTGCCAGCAGTTCAACACCGGGGCCTAGCAATCAGCCCCAGCATTTT. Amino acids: CASSSTPGPSNQPQHF. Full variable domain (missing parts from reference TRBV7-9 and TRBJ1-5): DTGVSQNPRHKITKRGQNVTFRCDPISEHNRLYWYRQTLGQGPEFLTYFQNEAQLEKSRLLSDRFSAERPKGSFSTLEIQRTEQGDSAMYLCASSSTPGPSNQPQHFGDGTRLSIL.

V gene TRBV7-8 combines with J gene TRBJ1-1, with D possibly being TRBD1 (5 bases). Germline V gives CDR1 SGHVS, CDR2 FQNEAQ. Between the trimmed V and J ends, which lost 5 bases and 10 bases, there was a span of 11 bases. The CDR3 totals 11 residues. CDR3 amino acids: CASSARGRAFF. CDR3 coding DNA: TGTGCCAGCAGCGCAAGGGGTAGAGCTTTCTTT.

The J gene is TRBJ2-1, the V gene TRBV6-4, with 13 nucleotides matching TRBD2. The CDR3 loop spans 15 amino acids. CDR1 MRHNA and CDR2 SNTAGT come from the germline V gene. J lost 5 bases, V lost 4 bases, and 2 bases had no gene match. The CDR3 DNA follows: TGTGCCAGCAGTGCCGGGACTAGCGGGAACAATGAGCAGTTCTTC. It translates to CASSAGTSGNNEQFF.

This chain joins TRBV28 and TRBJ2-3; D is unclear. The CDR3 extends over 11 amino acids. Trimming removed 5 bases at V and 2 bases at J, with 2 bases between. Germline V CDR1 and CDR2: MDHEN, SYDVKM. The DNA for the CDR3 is TGTGCCAGCAGTGTCACAGATACGCAGTATTTT. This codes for CASSVTDTQYF.

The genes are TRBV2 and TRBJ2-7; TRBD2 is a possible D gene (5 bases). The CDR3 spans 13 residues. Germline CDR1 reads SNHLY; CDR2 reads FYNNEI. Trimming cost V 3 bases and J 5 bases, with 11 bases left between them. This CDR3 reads CASSDRQEDEQYF. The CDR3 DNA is TGTGCCAGCAGTGATCGGCAGGAGGACGAGCAGTACTTC. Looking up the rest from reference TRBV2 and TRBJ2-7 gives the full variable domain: EPEVTQTPSHQVTQMGQEVILRCVPISNHLYFYWYRQILGQKVEFLVSFYNNEISEKSEIFDDQFSVERPDGSNFTLKIRSTKLEDSAMYFCASSDRQEDEQYFGPGTRLTVT.

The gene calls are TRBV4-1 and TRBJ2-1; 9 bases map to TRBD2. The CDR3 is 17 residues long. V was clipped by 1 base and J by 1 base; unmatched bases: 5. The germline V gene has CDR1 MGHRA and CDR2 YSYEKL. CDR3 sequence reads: CASSQAGSGRSYNEQFF. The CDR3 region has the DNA TGCGCCAGCAGCCAAGCGGGTAGCGGGAGATCCTACAATGAGCAGTTCTTC.

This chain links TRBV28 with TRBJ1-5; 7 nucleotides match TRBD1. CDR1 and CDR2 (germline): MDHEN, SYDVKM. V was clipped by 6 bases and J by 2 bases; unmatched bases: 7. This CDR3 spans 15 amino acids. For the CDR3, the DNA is TGTGCCAGCAGGAGGTTCGGGACAGGCAATCAGCCCCAGCATTTT. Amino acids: CASRRFGTGNQPQHF.

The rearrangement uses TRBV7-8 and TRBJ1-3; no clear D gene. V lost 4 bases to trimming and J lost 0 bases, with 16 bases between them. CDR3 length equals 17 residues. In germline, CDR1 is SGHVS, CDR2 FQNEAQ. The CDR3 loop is CASSSGTASSSGNTIYF. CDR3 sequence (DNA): TGTGCCAGCAGCTCCGGAACCGCCAGCTCCTCTGGAAACACCATATATTTT.

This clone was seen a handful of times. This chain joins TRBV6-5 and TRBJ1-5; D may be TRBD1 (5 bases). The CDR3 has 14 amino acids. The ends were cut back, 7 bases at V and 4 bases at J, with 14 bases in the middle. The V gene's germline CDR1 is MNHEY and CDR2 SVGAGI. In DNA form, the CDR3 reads TGTGCCAGCACTAAAATACAGGAGAATCAGCCCCAGCATTTT. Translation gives CASTKIQENQPQHF.